The 27 T cell receptor beta chains listed next were all sequenced from one sample in a study of T cells in Graves' hyperthyroidism and ophthalmopathy. TCR beta CDR3 sequences were amplified from RNA transcripts. The HTBI set primed first-round TCR CDR3 RT-PCR. MiXCR, applied by TCRdb to the multiplex PCR reads, yields one record per CDR3 protein. The data hold about 660,000 distinct CDR3 sequences, with just under 45% observed a single time. Source material: peripheral blood or thyroid tissue (not recorded which). The receptors were sampled from an adult man with Graves' disease, either hyperthyroidism or ophthalmopathy (not recorded which).

This clonotype has ten or more counts. The chain employs TRBV7-3 and TRBJ2-7, with TRBD1 matching over 10 bases. Trimming at V came to 0 bases and at J to 5 bases, leaving 4 bases not matched to a gene. The CDR3 runs to 15 residues. Germline loops: CDR1 SGHTA, CDR2 FQGTGA. The CDR3, as DNA: TGTGCCAGCAGCTTAACCGGGACAGGGGTTAACGAGCAGTACTTC. It translates to CASSLTGTGVNEQYF. The whole variable domain, remainder taken from reference TRBV7-3 and TRBJ2-7, is GAGVSQTPSNKVTEKGKYVELRCDPISGHTALYWYRQSLGQGPEFLIYFQGTGAADDSGLPNDRFFAVRPEGSVSTLKIQRTERGDSAVYLCASSLTGTGVNEQYFGPGTRLTVT.

This clonotype was recorded once. The J gene is TRBJ2-5, the V gene TRBV7-2; D perhaps matches TRBD1 (6 bases). V shed 5 bases and J shed 5 bases, with 12 bases lying between them. CDR3 length equals 13 residues. Germline V CDR1 and CDR2: SGHTA, FQGNSA. The CDR3 coding sequence is TGTGCCAGCAGCCGAACAGGGCCCGAGACCCAGTACTTC. Encoded protein: CASSRTGPETQYF.

This clonotype was detected ten times or more. The chain combines TRBV19 with TRBJ1-6; 8 bases agree with TRBD1. Looked up from germline, CDR1 is LNHDA and CDR2 is SQIVND (reference sequence). J was trimmed by 15 bases and V by 5 bases; bases with no gene match: 6. The CDR3 is made up of 12 amino acids. The CDR3 DNA reads as TGTGCCAGTAGTGACAGGGGATTGCACCTCCACTTT. It encodes CASSDRGLHLHF.

On this clonotype: The missing conserved phenylalanine or tryptophan at the end of this CDR3 makes a read error likely. Because the CDR3's place on the DNA is in doubt, the DNA is left out and the CDR3 is given as listed by TCRdb. The V call is TRBV7-9, the J call TRBJ2-6; the table's D call TRBD2 went unverified against the DNA. The CDR3 sequence runs 11 residues, both termini included. Germline V gene lookup returns CDR1 SEHNR and CDR2 FQNEAQ (reference sequence). The CDR3 sequence is CASSVDVRTSG.

This clonotype was detected a few times. V gene TRBV7-2 combines with J gene TRBJ2-7, with 8 bases matching TRBD1. The CDR3 totals 17 residues. V was pared by 0 bases and J by 2 bases, with 9 bases of the junction left unmatched. In germline, CDR1 is SGHTA, CDR2 FQGNSA. In DNA form, the CDR3 reads TGTGCCAGCAGCTTAGCGAGTGGGACAGGATACACCTACGAGCAGTACTTC. Translation: CASSLASGTGYTYEQYF.

About this clonotype: Likely a read error: the CDR3 ends without its conserved phenylalanine or tryptophan. V gene TRBV20-1 combines with J gene TRBJ2-7, with 7 bases fitting TRBD1. Germline V gene sequence: CDR1 DFQATT, CDR2 SNEGSKA (reference sequence). The length of the CDR3 is 15 residues. This CDR3 reads CSVEALQGSSYEQYL. Written as DNA, the CDR3 is TGCAGCGTTGAAGCCCTACAGGGGTCCTCCTACGAGCAGTACCTC.

This clonotype occurred a few times. The chain is built from TRBV10-3 and TRBJ1-1; no clear D. The CDR3 runs to 13 residues. CDR1 is ENHRY, CDR2 SYGVKD, per germline. Trimming stripped 7 bases from V and 3 bases from J, with 12 bases between. The CDR3 DNA sequence: TGTGCCATCATGGAGGACGGATACACTGAAGCTTTCTTT. It yields the protein CAIMEDGYTEAFF.

This clonotype was observed at least ten times. A read error is possible here, since a much larger clone lies one base away. The J gene is TRBJ1-1, the V gene TRBV5-1; 7 bases map to TRBD1. Germline CDR1 SGHRS, CDR2 YFSETQ. The V and J ends lost 1 base and 4 bases, in that order; junction bases with no gene match: 1. CDR3 length: 13 amino acids. The CDR3 protein is CASSLRQGTEAFF. As DNA, the CDR3 is TGCGCCAGCAGCTTGAGACAGGGCACTGAAGCTTTCTTT.

V gene TRBV5-1 combines with J gene TRBJ1-4, with D possibly being TRBD1 (5 bases). This CDR3 spans 17 amino acids. V dropped 0 bases and J dropped 5 bases, with 17 bases sitting between them. Germline assignment: CDR1 SGHRS and CDR2 YFSETQ. CDR3 nucleotides: TGCGCCAGCAGCTTGGGCGGGAGACAGATACAGAATGAAAAACTGTTTTTT. The encoded protein is CASSLGGRQIQNEKLFF.

This clonotype was detected a few times. The V and J genes are TRBV20-1 and TRBJ1-4; D is possibly TRBD1 (5 bases). Germline V gene lookup returns CDR1 DFQATT and CDR2 SNEGSKA (reference sequence). Trimming left V 0 bases short and J 7 bases short, with 15 bases between. CDR3 size: 15 residues. CDR3 bases: TGCAGTGCTAGAGATCACGGCAGGGTTGGTGAAAAACTGTTTTTT. Protein product: CSARDHGRVGEKLFF.

Many counts were recorded for this clonotype. The gene calls are TRBV2 and TRBJ1-4; D is uncertain. The CDR3 contains 13 residues. V lost 1 base to trimming and J lost 7 bases, with 7 bases between them. Germline V CDR1 and CDR2: SNHLY, FYNNEI. This CDR3 is CASSEGLGEKLFF. CDR3 bases: TGTGCCAGCAGTGAAGGGCTAGGTGAAAAACTGTTTTTT.

The chain joins TRBV12-3 or TRBV12-4 to TRBJ2-7; D could derive from TRBD1 or TRBD2 (6 bases each). V was trimmed by 2 bases and J by 3 bases, leaving 14 bases between them. The CDR3 spans 15 residues. CDR3 bases: TGTGCCAGCAGTTTAAGGGGGGACAACTACTACGAGCAGTACTTC. The encoded protein is CASSLRGDNYYEQYF.

The chain joins TRBV25-1 to TRBJ1-5; a weak D match, TRBD1 (5 bases). V dropped 4 bases and J dropped 0 bases, with 10 bases sitting between them. CDR3 length: 15 amino acids. Germline lookup yields CDR1 MGHDK and CDR2 SYGVNS. In DNA, the CDR3 is TGTGCCAGCAGTGCCAGGGAAAATAGCAATCAGCCCCAGCATTTT. It translates to CASSARENSNQPQHF.

In this sample, this clonotype turned up many times. This rearrangement joins TRBV24-1 to TRBJ2-5, with 12 bases identical to TRBD2. Germline CDR1 and CDR2: KGHDR and SFDVKD. Trimming at V came to 4 bases and at J to 4 bases, leaving 3 bases not matched to a gene. This CDR3 spans 15 amino acids. The CDR3 DNA reads as TGTGCCACCAGTGACATGGGACTAGCGGGAGAGACCCAGTACTTC. Amino acid sequence: CATSDMGLAGETQYF.

This clonotype has just a few counts. The J gene is TRBJ2-5, the V gene TRBV2; TRBD2 aligns across 9 bases. Losses at the gene ends were 6 bases for V and 5 bases for J; bases not matched to a gene: 7. Germline CDR1 and CDR2: SNHLY and FYNNEI. The CDR3 has 14 amino acids. CDR3 loop: CASRHPGTSETQYF. DNA of the CDR3: TGTGCCAGCAGACACCCCGGGACTAGCGAGACCCAGTACTTC.

The J gene is TRBJ1-4, the V gene TRBV14; tentative D call: TRBD1 (6 bases). Per germline, CDR1 SGHDN and CDR2 FVKESK. With 4 bases removed from V and 7 bases from J, the gap between germline ends came to 16 bases. The CDR3 has 15 amino acids. For the CDR3, the DNA is TGTGCCAGCAGCCGACTACAGGGAGGCGGTGAAAAACTGTTTTTT. Its protein is CASSRLQGGGEKLFF. The full variable domain, completed using reference TRBV14 and TRBJ1-4, is EAGVTQFPSHSVIEKGQTVTLRCDPISGHDNLYWYRRVMGKEIKFLLHFVKESKQDESGMPNNRFLAERTGGTYSTLKVQPAELEDSGVYFCASSRLQGGGEKLFFGSGTQLSVL.

The chain has TRBV2 and TRBJ1-4, with TRBD1 as a possible D gene (6 bases). Trimming left V 7 bases short and J 7 bases short, with 10 bases between. The CDR3 sequence is 12 residues long. The germline V gene has CDR1 SNHLY and CDR2 FYNNEI. CDR3 loop: CASTSQGEKLFF. In DNA, the CDR3 is TGTGCCAGCACGTCACAGGGTGAAAAACTGTTTTTT.

DNA of the CDR3: TGTGCCAGCAGCGTAAGCGCAGCTCTAGGGGACGAGCAGTACTTC. Its translation is CASSVSAALGDEQYF. This chain joins TRBV9 and TRBJ2-7, with D perhaps TRBD1 (5 bases). V was pared by 1 base and J by 5 bases, with 16 bases between. The CDR3 sequence is 15 residues long. Germline CDR1 reads SGDLS; CDR2 reads YYNGEE.

This clonotype has a count of ten or more. The V gene is TRBV2, the J gene TRBJ1-1; maybe TRBD1 (5 bases). CDR1 is SNHLY and CDR2 is FYNNEI in the germline V gene. Trimming took 6 bases from V and 6 from J, leaving 17 bases between them. The CDR3 contains 14 residues. The DNA for the CDR3 is TGTGCCAGCAGAAACAGCTACTTAGGGGCTGAAGCTTTCTTT. This translates into CASRNSYLGAEAFF.

V is TRBV5-1 and J is TRBJ1-3; possibly TRBD1 for D (6 bases). Trimming took 5 bases from V and 0 from J, leaving 15 bases between them. Germline V gene lookup returns CDR1 SGHRS and CDR2 YFSETQ. The CDR3 has 16 residues. The DNA of the CDR3 is TGCGCCAGCAGTCCTACAGGGTCGAGCTCTGGAAACACCATATATTTT. Residues: CASSPTGSSSGNTIYF.

This clonotype was seen more than once but under ten times. The rearrangement uses TRBV7-3 and TRBJ2-6; D not certain. V lost 5 bases, J lost 3 bases, and 8 bases lay in between. This CDR3 is 14 amino acids long. Germline V CDR1 and CDR2: SGHTA, FQGTGA. The CDR3 region has the DNA TGTGCCAGCAGCGAACACGTTGGGGCCAACGTCCTGACTTTC. This gives the protein CASSEHVGANVLTF.

The V gene is TRBV2, the J gene TRBJ1-2; D unclear. Germline lookup yields CDR1 SNHLY and CDR2 FYNNEI. The length of the CDR3 is 13 residues. Trimming removed 3 bases at V and 8 bases at J, with 13 bases between. CDR3 sequence: CASSDARAGGYTF. In DNA form, the CDR3 reads TGTGCCAGCAGTGACGCGCGGGCGGGCGGCTACACCTTC.

This clonotype was detected a few times. Germline is not matched at one junction end, which may reflect a read error. In DNA form, the CDR3 reads TGCGCCAGCAGCCAGGACCCCGGGGAGGGCGACCACGAGCAGTACTTC. Protein product: CASSQDPGEGDHEQYF. V is TRBV7-9 and J is TRBJ2-7; TRBD2 matches at 7 bases. This CDR3 spans 16 amino acids. CDR1 and CDR2 from the germline V gene are SEHNR and FQNEAQ (reference sequence).

V gene TRBV20-1 combines with J gene TRBJ2-2; perhaps TRBD1 as D (5 bases). The CDR3 spans 13 residues. Germline loops: CDR1 DFQATT, CDR2 SNEGSKA (reference sequence). Trimming removed 6 bases at V and 4 bases at J, with 12 bases between. For the CDR3, the DNA is TGCAGTGCAGGGGCAGCTAGCACCGGGGAGCTGTTTTTT. Protein: CSAGAASTGELFF.

This clonotype has a handful of counts. The CDR3 sequence is CASSQDLVNEAFF. As DNA, the CDR3 is TGCGCCAGCAGCCAAGATTTGGTAAATGAAGCTTTCTTT. The chain couples TRBV4-1 to TRBJ1-1, with unresolved D. Trimming stripped 0 bases from V and 7 bases from J, with 9 bases between. The CDR3 loop spans 13 amino acids. Germline V gene sequence: CDR1 MGHRA, CDR2 YSYEKL.

The V and J genes are TRBV7-9 and TRBJ2-7; 8 bases are a match to TRBD2. The CDR3 has 16 residues. Germline loops: CDR1 SEHNR, CDR2 FQNEAQ (reference sequence). Losses at the gene ends were 5 bases for V and 1 base for J; bases not matched to a gene: 10. Here the CDR3 DNA reads TGTGCCAGCAGCCTCGCTTCTAGCGGGCCTTCCTACGAGCAGTACTTC. It translates to CASSLASSGPSYEQYF.

This clonotype was seen many times. The chain couples TRBV20-1 to TRBJ2-7; TRBD2 agrees at 10 bases. This CDR3 has 14 amino acids. Germline-derived CDR1 and CDR2 are DFQATT and SNEGSKA (reference sequence). The ends lost 1 base at V and 1 base at J; junction bases unmatched: 1. The CDR3 region has the DNA TGCAGTGCTAGAGGGACTAGCGGATCCTACGAGCAGTACTTC. Its protein product is CSARGTSGSYEQYF.